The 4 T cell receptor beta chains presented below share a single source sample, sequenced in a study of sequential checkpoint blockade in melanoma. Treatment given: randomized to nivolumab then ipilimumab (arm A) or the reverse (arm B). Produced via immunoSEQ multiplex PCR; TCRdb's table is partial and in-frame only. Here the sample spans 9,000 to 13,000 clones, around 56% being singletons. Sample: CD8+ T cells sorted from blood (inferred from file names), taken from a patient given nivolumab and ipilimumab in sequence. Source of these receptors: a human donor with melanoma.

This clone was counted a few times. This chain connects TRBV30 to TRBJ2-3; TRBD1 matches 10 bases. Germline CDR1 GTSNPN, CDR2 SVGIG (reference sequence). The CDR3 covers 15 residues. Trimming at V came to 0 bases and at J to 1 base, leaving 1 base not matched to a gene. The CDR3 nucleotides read TGTGCCTGGAGTGTAGGGACAGGGGGCACAGATACGCAGTATTTT. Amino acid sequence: CAWSVGTGGTDTQYF.

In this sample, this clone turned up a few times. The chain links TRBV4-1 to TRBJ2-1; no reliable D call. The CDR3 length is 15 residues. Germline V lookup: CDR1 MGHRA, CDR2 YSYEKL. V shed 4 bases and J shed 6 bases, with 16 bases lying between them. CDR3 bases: TGCGCCAGCAGCCCTACCACTGTAGAGGCCAATGAGCAGTTCTTC. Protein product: CASSPTTVEANEQFF.

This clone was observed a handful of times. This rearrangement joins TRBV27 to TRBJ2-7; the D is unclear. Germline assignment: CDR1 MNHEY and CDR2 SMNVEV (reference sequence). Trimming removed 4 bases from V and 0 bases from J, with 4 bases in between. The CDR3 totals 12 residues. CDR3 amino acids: CASSSRSYEQYF. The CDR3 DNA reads TGTGCCAGCAGTTCCCGCTCCTACGAGCAGTACTTC.

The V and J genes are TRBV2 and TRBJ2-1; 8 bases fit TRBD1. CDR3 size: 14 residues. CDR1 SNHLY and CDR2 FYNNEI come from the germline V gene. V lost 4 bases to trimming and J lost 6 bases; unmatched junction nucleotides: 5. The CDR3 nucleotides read TGTGCCAGCAGTGGGCTGACAGGGGTCAATGAGCAGTTCTTC. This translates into CASSGLTGVNEQFF.